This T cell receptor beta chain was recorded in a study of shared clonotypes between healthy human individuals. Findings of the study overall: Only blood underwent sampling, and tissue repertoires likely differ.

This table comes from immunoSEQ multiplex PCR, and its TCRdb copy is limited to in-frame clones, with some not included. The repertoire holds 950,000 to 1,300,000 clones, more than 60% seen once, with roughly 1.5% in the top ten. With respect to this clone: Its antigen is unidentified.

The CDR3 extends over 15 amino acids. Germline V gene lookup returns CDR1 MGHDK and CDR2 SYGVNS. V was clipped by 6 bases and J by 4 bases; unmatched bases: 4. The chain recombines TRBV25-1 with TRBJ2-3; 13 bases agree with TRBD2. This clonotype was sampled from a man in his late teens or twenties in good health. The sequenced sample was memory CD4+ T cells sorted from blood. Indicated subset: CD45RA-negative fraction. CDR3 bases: TGTGCCAGCAGCGTCGGACTAGCGGGAGCAGATACGCAGTATTTT. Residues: CASSVGLAGADTQYF. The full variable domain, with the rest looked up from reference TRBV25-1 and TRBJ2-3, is EADIYQTPRYLVIGTGKKITLECSQTMGHDKMYWYQQDPGMELHLIHYSYGVNSTEKGDLSSESTVSRIRTEHFPLTLESARPSHTSQYLCASSVGLAGADTQYFGPGTRLTVL.